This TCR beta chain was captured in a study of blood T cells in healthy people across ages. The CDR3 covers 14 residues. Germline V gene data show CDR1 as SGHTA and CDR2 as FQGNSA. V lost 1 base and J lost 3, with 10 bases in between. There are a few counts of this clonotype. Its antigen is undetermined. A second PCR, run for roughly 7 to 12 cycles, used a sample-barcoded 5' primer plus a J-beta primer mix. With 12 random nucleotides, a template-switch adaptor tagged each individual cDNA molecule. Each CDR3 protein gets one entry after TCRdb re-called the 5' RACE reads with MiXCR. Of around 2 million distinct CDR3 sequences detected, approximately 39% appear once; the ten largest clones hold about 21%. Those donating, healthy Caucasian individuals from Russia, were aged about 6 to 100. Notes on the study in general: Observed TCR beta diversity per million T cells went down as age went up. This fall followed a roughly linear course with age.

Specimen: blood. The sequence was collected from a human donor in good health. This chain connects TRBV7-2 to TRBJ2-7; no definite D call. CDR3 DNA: TGTGCCAGCAGCTTAGAATTTCCCCTCTACGAGCAGTACTTC. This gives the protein CASSLEFPLYEQYF.